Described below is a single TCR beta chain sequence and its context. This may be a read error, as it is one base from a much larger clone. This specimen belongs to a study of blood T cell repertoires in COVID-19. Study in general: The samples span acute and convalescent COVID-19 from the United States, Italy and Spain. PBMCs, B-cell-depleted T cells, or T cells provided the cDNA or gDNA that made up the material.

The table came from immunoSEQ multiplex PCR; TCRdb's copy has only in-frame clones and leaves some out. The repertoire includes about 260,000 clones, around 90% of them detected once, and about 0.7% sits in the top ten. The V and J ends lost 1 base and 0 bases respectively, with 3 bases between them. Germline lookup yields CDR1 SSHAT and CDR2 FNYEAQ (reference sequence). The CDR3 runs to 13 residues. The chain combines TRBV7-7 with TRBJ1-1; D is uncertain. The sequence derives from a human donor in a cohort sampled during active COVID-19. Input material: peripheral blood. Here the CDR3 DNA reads TGTGCCAGCAGCTTAGGTATGAACACTGAAGCTTTCTTT. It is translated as CASSLGMNTEAFF.